This TCR beta chain was recovered during a study of cytomegalovirus exposure and HLA in healthy donors. As to this clone: Its antigen is unidentified.

PCR amplification relied on 60 Vbeta primers (plus 13 Jbeta primers). Here immunoSEQ multiplex PCR was the method, and the copy in TCRdb shows in-frame clones only, minus some. Found here are more than 65,000 clones, around three quarters of them singletons; the top ten hold about 3.1%. The V and J ends lost 7 bases and 6 bases, in that order; junction bases with no gene match: 2. Germline CDR1 ENHRY, CDR2 SYGVKD. This CDR3 is built from 11 residues. General observations from the study: The authors excluded some V segments, including TRBV6-2 and TRBV6-3, as indistinguishable.

This clonotype was sampled from a man aged 35-49 years in good health and CMV-seronegative. Sequenced material: PBMCs. This sequence joins TRBV10-3 and TRBJ2-7; TRBD1 agrees at 8 bases. The CDR3, as DNA: TGTGCCATCACTACAGGGGGCGAGCAGTACTTC. Its protein is CAITTGGEQYF.